The rows below give T cell receptor beta chains drawn from one sample of a study of blood T cell repertoires in COVID-19. Profiled with immunoSEQ multiplex PCR; TCRdb holds only in-frame clones, not every one. The sample shows some 75,000 clones, roughly 90% of them seen only once. The sample comprised peripheral blood. These receptors all stem from a man in his sixties with acute or convalescent COVID-19. The CDR3 runs from the conserved cysteine through the conserved F or W. Each record gives: V gene, J gene, clone size, CDR3 protein. A clone size is listed for some rows: how often the clone was seen (once, few, many), or a class if it is expanded.

>TRBV7-3|TRBJ2-5|-
CASSPGQGRETQYF
>TRBV10-1|TRBJ2-4|-
CASSEAGPNLGGKNIQYF
>TRBV24-1|TRBJ2-3|-
CATSTPQIHTDTQYF
>TRBV30|TRBJ2-2|few
CAWSASPGELFF
>TRBV27|TRBJ2-1|-
CASSHPAGLAPYNEQFF
>TRBV5-1|TRBJ2-7|-
CASSLDRDRGHEQYF
>TRBV20-1|TRBJ2-7|-
CSASVVAGSGEQYF
>TRBV20-1|TRBJ1-3|-
CSASRTGYGNTIYF
>TRBV19|TRBJ2-1|-
CASSRPGTSLNEQFF
>TRBV9|TRBJ2-3|-
CASSRTIGLDTQYF
>TRBV18|TRBJ1-1|-
CASSPSTGDTEAFF
>TRBV29-1|TRBJ1-2|-
CSVEGRDHGYTF
>TRBV29-1|TRBJ2-1|-
CSVSSGQSSYNEQFF
>TRBV5-5|TRBJ2-6|once
CASSLPGGGANVLTF
>TRBV5-1|TRBJ1-5|-
CASSLDTGGNQPQHF
>TRBV3-1/TRBV3-2|TRBJ1-1|-
CASSHQGALTEAFF
>TRBV21-1|TRBJ2-2|-
CASSESYRITGELFF
>TRBV5-1|TRBJ2-7|-
CASSLAVSASSDEQYF
>TRBV27|TRBJ1-6|-
CASSLSRDPYSPLHF
>TRBV7-2|TRBJ1-1|-
CASSLRTGGWTFF
>TRBV30|TRBJ1-2|-
CAWSVPNRAPPGYGYTF
>TRBV19|TRBJ2-7|once
CASSIAGAGDAYEQYF
>TRBV5-1|TRBJ1-1|-
CASGAEGVGTEAFF
>TRBV30|TRBJ1-2|-
CAWSSTGEFDYGYTF
>TRBV14|TRBJ1-2|-
CASSQGAGGYGYTF
>TRBV5-1|TRBJ2-1|-
CASSLMTSGSYNEQFF
>TRBV3-1/TRBV3-2|TRBJ1-2|-
CASSQPGARSYGYTF
>TRBV13|TRBJ2-4|-
CASSLRTSRTAKNIQYF